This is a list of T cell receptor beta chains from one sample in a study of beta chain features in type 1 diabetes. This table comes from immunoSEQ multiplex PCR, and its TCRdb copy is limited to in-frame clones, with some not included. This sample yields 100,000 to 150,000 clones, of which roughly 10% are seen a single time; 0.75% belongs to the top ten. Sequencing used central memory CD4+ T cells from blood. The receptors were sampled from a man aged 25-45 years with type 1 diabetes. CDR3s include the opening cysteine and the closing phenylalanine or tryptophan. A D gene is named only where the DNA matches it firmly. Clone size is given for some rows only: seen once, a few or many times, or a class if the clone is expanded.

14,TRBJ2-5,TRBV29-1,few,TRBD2,TGCAGCGCGGGGGGGAAAGGGGGCCAAGAGACCCAGTACTTC,CSAGGKGGQETQYF
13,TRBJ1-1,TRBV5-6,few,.,TGTGCCAGCAGCTTCGCGGGGGACACTGAAGCTTTCTTT,CASSFAGDTEAFF
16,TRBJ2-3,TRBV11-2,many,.,TGTGCCAGCAGCTTAGCGGGGGGCATGAGCACAGATACGCAGTATTTT,CASSLAGGMSTDTQYF
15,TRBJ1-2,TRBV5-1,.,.,TGCGCCAGCAGCTCCGGCGGGGGCGCAAACTATGGCTACACCTTC,CASSSGGGANYGYTF
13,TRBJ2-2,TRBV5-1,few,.,TGCGCCAGCAGCGGGGAGTACACCGGGGAGCTGTTTTTT,CASSGEYTGELFF
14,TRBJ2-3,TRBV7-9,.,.,TGTGCCAGCAGCTTCGGCGGGCGCGCGGATACGCAGTATTTT,CASSFGGRADTQYF
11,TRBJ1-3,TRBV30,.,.,TGTGCCTGGGAGGTGGGAAACACCATATATTTT,CAWEVGNTIYF
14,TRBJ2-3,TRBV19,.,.,.,CASSSGQHTDTQYF
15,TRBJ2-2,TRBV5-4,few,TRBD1,TGTGCCAGCAGCTTCACAGGGGGCGACACCGGGGAGCTGTTTTTT,CASSFTGGDTGELFF
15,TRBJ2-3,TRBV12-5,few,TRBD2,TGTGCTAGTGGTCCAAATAGCGGGGGGTTGGATACGCAGTATTTT,CASGPNSGGLDTQYF
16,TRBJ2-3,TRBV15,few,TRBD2,TGTGCCACCAGCAGGTTGGGGGGGACTCTCGAGGATACGCAGTATTTT,CATSRLGGTLEDTQYF
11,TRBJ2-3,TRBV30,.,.,TGTGCCTGGAGTGTCGGGGATACGCAGTATTTT,CAWSVGDTQYF
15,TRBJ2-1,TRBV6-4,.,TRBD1,TGTGCCAGCAGTGAGATGACAGGGGGGTACAATGAGCAGTTCTTC,CASSEMTGGYNEQFF
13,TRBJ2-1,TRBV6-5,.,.,TGTGCCTCCCGGTGGGGCGGCGACAATGAGCAGTTCTTC,CASRWGGDNEQFF
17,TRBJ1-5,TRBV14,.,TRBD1,TGTGCCAGCAGCCAAGACCAGGACAGGGGGTCGGCTCAGCCCCAGCATTTT,CASSQDQDRGSAQPQHF
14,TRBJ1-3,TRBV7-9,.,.,TGTGCCAGCAGCTTAGGGGCTGACGGAAACACCATATATTTT,CASSLGADGNTIYF
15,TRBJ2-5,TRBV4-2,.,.,TGTGCCAGCAGCCCCTTCGGGAGTCCACAAGAGACCCAGTACTTC,CASSPFGSPQETQYF
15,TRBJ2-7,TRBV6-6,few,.,TGTGCCAGCAGTTACTCGGGAGAGAGCTCCTACGAGCAGTACTTC,CASSYSGESSYEQYF
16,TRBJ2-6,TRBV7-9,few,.,TGTGCCAGCAGCCCCACAGCTAACTCTGGGGCCAACGTCCTGACTTTC,CASSPTANSGANVLTF
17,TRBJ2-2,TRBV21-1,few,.,TGTGCCAGCAGCACGACTAGCGGGGGGCAGAACACCGGGGAGCTGTTTTTT,CASSTTSGGQNTGELFF
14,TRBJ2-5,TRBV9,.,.,TGTGCCAGCAGCGTAGGTGTAGCTCGTGAGACCCAGTACTTC,CASSVGVARETQYF
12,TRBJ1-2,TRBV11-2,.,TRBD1,TGTGCCAGCAGCGAACAGGGGGTTGGCTACACCTTC,CASSEQGVGYTF
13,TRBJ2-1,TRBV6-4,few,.,TGTGCCAGCAGTGGAGACCTAGGTGGTGAGCAGTTCTTC,CASSGDLGGEQFF
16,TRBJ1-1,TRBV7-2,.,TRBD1,TGTGCCAGCAGCCCGCCCAGGGGGGCTCTGAACACTGAAGCTTTCTTT,CASSPPRGALNTEAFF
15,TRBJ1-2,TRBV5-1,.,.,TGCGCCAGCAGCCGCGAGGCAGGGGATTACTATGGCTACACCTTC,CASSREAGDYYGYTF
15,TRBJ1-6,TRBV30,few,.,TGTGCCTGGAGTCGCGGGGAGGGAGTCAGTTCACCCCTCCACTTT,CAWSRGEGVSSPLHF
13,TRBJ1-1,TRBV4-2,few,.,TGTGCCAGCTCCGTCCCCCTAGGCACTGAAGCTTTCTTT,CASSVPLGTEAFF
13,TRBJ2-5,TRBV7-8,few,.,TGTGCCAGCAGCTTAGGGGAGCGGATCGACCAGTACTTC,CASSLGERIDQYF
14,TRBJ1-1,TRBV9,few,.,TGTGCCAGCAGCGTTACTCCGGAGGGCACTGAAGCTTTCTTT,CASSVTPEGTEAFF
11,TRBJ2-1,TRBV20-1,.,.,TGCAGTGCTAGAGTTTTCGATGAGCAGTTCTTC,CSARVFDEQFF
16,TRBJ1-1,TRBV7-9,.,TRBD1,TGTGCCAGCAGCAGTTCGACAGGGGGTTGGAACACTGAAGCTTTCTTT,CASSSSTGGWNTEAFF
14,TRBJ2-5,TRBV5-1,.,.,TGCGCCAGCAGCTGGGACACCCCTGGCGGGACCCAGTACTTC,CASSWDTPGGTQYF
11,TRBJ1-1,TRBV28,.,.,TGTGCCAGCATACAGGAGACTGAAGCTTTCTTT,CASIQETEAFF
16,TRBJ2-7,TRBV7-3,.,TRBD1,TGTGCCAGCAGCTTAGTATGGCGGGACAGGGGCCACGAGCAGTACTTC,CASSLVWRDRGHEQYF
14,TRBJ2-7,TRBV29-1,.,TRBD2,TGCAGCGCCCGGGGGGGAAGGGGGGACTACGAGCAGTACTTC,CSARGGRGDYEQYF
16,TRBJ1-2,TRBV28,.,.,TGTGCCAGCAGTTTTCGGGAGGGGAGGGGGGACTATGGCTACACCTTC,CASSFREGRGDYGYTF
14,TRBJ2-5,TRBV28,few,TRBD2,TGTGCCAGCAGTGCTTCCCTAGCGGGAGAGACCCAGTACTTC,CASSASLAGETQYF
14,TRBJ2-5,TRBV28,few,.,TGTGCCAGCACCTCCTGGGGCAGCCAAGAGACCCAGTACTTC,CASTSWGSQETQYF
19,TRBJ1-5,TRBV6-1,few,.,TGTGCCAGCAGTGAAGCCGGGATAAGGGGGGGGTGGAACAATCAGCCCCAGCATTTT,CASSEAGIRGGWNNQPQHF
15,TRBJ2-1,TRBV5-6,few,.,TGTGCCAGCAGCTTAACCCAGGGATCCTACAATGAGCAGTTCTTC,CASSLTQGSYNEQFF
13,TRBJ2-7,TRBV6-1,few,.,TGTGCCACTCAACGGCGTGGGGCCAACGAGCAGTACTTC,CATQRRGANEQYF
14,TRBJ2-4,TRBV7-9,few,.,TGTGCCAGCAGCCCCTCGAGCACGTTCTACATTCAGTACTTC,CASSPSSTFYIQYF
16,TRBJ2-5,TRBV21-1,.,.,TGTGCCAGCAGCTTTCTTACCGGGACAGGGGAAGAGACCCAGTACTTC,CASSFLTGTGEETQYF
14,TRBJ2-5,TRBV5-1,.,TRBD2,TGCGCCAGCAGCTTGAGCGGGGGGGACGAGACCCAGTACTTC,CASSLSGGDETQYF
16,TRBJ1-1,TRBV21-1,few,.,TGTGCCAGCAGCAAAGCGAAAAAGTGGCCGAACACTGAAGCTTTCTTT,CASSKAKKWPNTEAFF
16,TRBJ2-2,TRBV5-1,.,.,TGCGCCAGCAGCGGGGGGACGGTTTCGAACACCGGGGAGCTGTTTTTT,CASSGGTVSNTGELFF
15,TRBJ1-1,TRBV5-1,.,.,TGCGCCAGCAGCTTGCAACCGGGACAGAACACTGAAGCTTTCTTT,CASSLQPGQNTEAFF
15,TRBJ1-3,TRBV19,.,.,TGTGCCAGTAGTATCGGGACATATGCTGGAAACACCATATATTTT,CASSIGTYAGNTIYF
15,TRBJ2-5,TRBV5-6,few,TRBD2,TGTGCCAGCAGCTTGGTAGGCGGGGGGGCCCAGACCCAGTACTTC,CASSLVGGGAQTQYF
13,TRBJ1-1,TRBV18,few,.,TGTGCCAGCTCACCACAGGTTGAGGCTGAAGCTTTCTTT,CASSPQVEAEAFF
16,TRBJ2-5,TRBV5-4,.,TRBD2,TGTGCCAGCAGTTTTAGACTAGCGGGGGGAACTGAGACCCAGTACTTC,CASSFRLAGGTETQYF
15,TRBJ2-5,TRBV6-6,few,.,TGTGCCAGCAGTTCGCCCGAGGGGGGGGCGGAGACCCAGTACTTC,CASSSPEGGAETQYF
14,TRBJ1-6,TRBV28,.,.,TGTGCCAGCAGTTCGCCAGCCTATAATTCACCCCTCCACTTT,CASSSPAYNSPLHF
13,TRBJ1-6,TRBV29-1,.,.,TGCAGCGTTGGGACGCGCGGGGATTCACCCCTCCACTTT,CSVGTRGDSPLHF
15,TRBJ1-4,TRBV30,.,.,TGTGCCTGGAGTGTTAGCGATCAAACTAATGAAAAACTGTTTTTT,CAWSVSDQTNEKLFF
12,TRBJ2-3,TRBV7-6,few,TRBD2,TGTGCCAGCCGCGGGGGGGGTGATACGCAGTATTTT,CASRGGGDTQYF
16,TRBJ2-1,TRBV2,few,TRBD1,TGTGCCAGCAGGGATGTCCCGGGACAGGGCTACAATGAGCAGTTCTTC,CASRDVPGQGYNEQFF
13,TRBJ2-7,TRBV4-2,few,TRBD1,TGTGCCAGCAGCAAGGGACAGGGGAGGGAGCAGTACTTC,CASSKGQGREQYF
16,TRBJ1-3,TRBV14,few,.,TGTGCCAGCAGCCTTCAGGTGCCGAGCTCTGGAAACACCATATATTTT,CASSLQVPSSGNTIYF
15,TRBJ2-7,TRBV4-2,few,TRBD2,TGTGCCAGCAGCCAAGAGGAGCGGGGGGCCTACGAGCAGTACTTC,CASSQEERGAYEQYF